Listed below are T cell receptor beta chains from one sample, sequenced in a study of Ad26.COV2.S vaccination and SARS-CoV-2 variants. Using immunoSEQ multiplex PCR, the repertoire was profiled, and TCRdb retains in-frame clones only, with some absent. The top ten hold approximately 2% of the sample, which has some 320,000 clones, roughly 80% seen once. Material: peripheral blood, obtained in a trial of Ad26.COV2.S vaccine versus placebo. The receptors here all came from a person between 18 and 59 years old who received the Ad26.COV2.S COVID-19 vaccine or a placebo. Each CDR3 is given with its conserved first and last residue. Fields, in order: D gene, V gene, clone size, J gene, CDR3 DNA, CDR3 protein. A D gene is named only where the DNA matches it firmly. Part of the rows lack a size; the others show once, few, many or a class for expanded clones.

D gene: TRBD2
V gene: TRBV27
clone size: NA
J gene: TRBJ2-7
CDR3 DNA: TGTGCCAGCAGTTCCCCGGGGGGGCACTCCTACGAGCAGTACTTC
CDR3 protein: CASSSPGGHSYEQYF

D gene: NA
V gene: TRBV24-1
clone size: NA
J gene: TRBJ2-3
CDR3 DNA: TGTGCCACCAGTCGTGCGGGGAGCACAGATACGCAGTATTTT
CDR3 protein: CATSRAGSTDTQYF

D gene: NA
V gene: TRBV28
clone size: NA
J gene: TRBJ2-6
CDR3 DNA: TGTGCCAGCAGTTCAGGAGGCTCTGGGGCCAACGTCCTGACTTTC
CDR3 protein: CASSSGGSGANVLTF

D gene: TRBD2
V gene: TRBV4-1
clone size: NA
J gene: TRBJ2-1
CDR3 DNA: TGCGCCAGCAGCCAAGGACTAGCGGGGGGGAATCTCGACAATGAGCAGTTCTTC
CDR3 protein: CASSQGLAGGNLDNEQFF

D gene: NA
V gene: TRBV5-6
clone size: NA
J gene: TRBJ1-2
CDR3 DNA: TGTGCCAGCAGCCCCAGTACAGGGAACTATGGCTACACCTTC
CDR3 protein: CASSPSTGNYGYTF

D gene: NA
V gene: TRBV6-1
clone size: few
J gene: TRBJ1-6
CDR3 DNA: TGTGCCAGCAGTGAACCTATTGTACCCCTCCACTTT
CDR3 protein: CASSEPIVPLHF

D gene: NA
V gene: TRBV6-5
clone size: NA
J gene: TRBJ2-3
CDR3 DNA: TGTGCCACCAGGGGAGGCGGGAGCACAGATACGCAGTATTTT
CDR3 protein: CATRGGGSTDTQYF

D gene: TRBD2
V gene: TRBV11-2
clone size: once
J gene: TRBJ2-5
CDR3 DNA: TGTGCCAGTAAACTAGCGGGGGGAGAGACCCAGTACTTC
CDR3 protein: CASKLAGGETQYF

D gene: NA
V gene: TRBV28
clone size: few
J gene: TRBJ1-5
CDR3 DNA: TGTGCCAGCAGTTTGGGTGTAGGGGGGCCCCAGCATTTT
CDR3 protein: CASSLGVGGPQHF

D gene: TRBD1
V gene: TRBV9
clone size: NA
J gene: TRBJ1-6
CDR3 DNA: TGTGCCAGCAGCGAGGTGACAGGGAAGGCTTCACCCCTCCACTTT
CDR3 protein: CASSEVTGKASPLHF

D gene: TRBD1
V gene: TRBV5-1
clone size: NA
J gene: TRBJ2-1
CDR3 DNA: TGCGCCAGCAGCTCGACAGGGGGTAGTTCCTACAATGAGCAGTTCTTC
CDR3 protein: CASSSTGGSSYNEQFF

D gene: TRBD1
V gene: TRBV7-9
clone size: NA
J gene: TRBJ1-2
CDR3 DNA: TGTGCCAGCAGCTCCGGACAGGGGAGCTACACCTTC
CDR3 protein: CASSSGQGSYTF

D gene: TRBD1
V gene: TRBV9
clone size: NA
J gene: TRBJ1-2
CDR3 DNA: TGTGCCAGCAGCGTGGTACCGGGACAGGGATCAGGCGGCTACACCTTC
CDR3 protein: CASSVVPGQGSGGYTF

D gene: NA
V gene: TRBV28
clone size: NA
J gene: TRBJ2-4
CDR3 DNA: TGTGCCAGCAGTACGGGGTATGTAGGCAAAAACATTCAGTACTTC
CDR3 protein: CASSTGYVGKNIQYF

D gene: NA
V gene: TRBV5-5
clone size: NA
J gene: TRBJ2-6
CDR3 DNA: TGTGCCAGCACCATACAAGCCTCTGGGGCCAACGTCCTGACTTTC
CDR3 protein: CASTIQASGANVLTF

D gene: TRBD2
V gene: TRBV6-6
clone size: once
J gene: TRBJ2-2
CDR3 DNA: TGTGCCAGCACCGTCGGGGGGGGCACCGGGGAGCTGTTTTTT
CDR3 protein: CASTVGGGTGELFF

D gene: NA
V gene: TRBV7-8
clone size: NA
J gene: TRBJ2-5
CDR3 DNA: TGTGCCAGCAGCCGACGAGCGGGTGGGGAAGAGACCCAGTACTTC
CDR3 protein: CASSRRAGGEETQYF

D gene: NA
V gene: TRBV6-5
clone size: NA
J gene: TRBJ2-7
CDR3 DNA: TGTGCCAGCAGTTACACTCGGGGTCTTGGCGAGCAGTACTTC
CDR3 protein: CASSYTRGLGEQYF

D gene: NA
V gene: TRBV19
clone size: NA
J gene: TRBJ1-3
CDR3 DNA: TGTGCCAGTAACACTGCCTCTGGAAACACCATATATTTT
CDR3 protein: CASNTASGNTIYF

D gene: NA
V gene: TRBV10-3
clone size: NA
J gene: TRBJ2-1
CDR3 DNA: TGTGCCATCAGCGCTATAGGATACAATGAGCAGTTCTTC
CDR3 protein: CAISAIGYNEQFF

D gene: NA
V gene: TRBV5-6
clone size: NA
J gene: TRBJ2-7
CDR3 DNA: TGTGCCAGCAGGACGGCTTCGAGCTCCTACGAGCAGTACTTC
CDR3 protein: CASRTASSSYEQYF

D gene: TRBD1
V gene: TRBV6-5
clone size: once
J gene: TRBJ2-3
CDR3 DNA: TGTGCCAGCAGTTCCGACAGGGGCCCTTTCACAGATACGCAGTATTTT
CDR3 protein: CASSSDRGPFTDTQYF

D gene: NA
V gene: TRBV5-1
clone size: NA
J gene: TRBJ2-5
CDR3 DNA: TGCGCCAGCAGCTTAATACAAGAGACCCAGTACTTC
CDR3 protein: CASSLIQETQYF

D gene: TRBD2
V gene: TRBV11-2
clone size: NA
J gene: TRBJ2-1
CDR3 DNA: TGTGCCAGCAGTAGGCTCGGGCTAGCGGGGTTTGAGCAGTTCTTC
CDR3 protein: CASSRLGLAGFEQFF

D gene: TRBD1
V gene: TRBV7-2
clone size: NA
J gene: TRBJ2-7
CDR3 DNA: TGTGCCAGCAGCACAACAGGGGGGATAACCTACGAGCAGTACTTC
CDR3 protein: CASSTTGGITYEQYF

D gene: TRBD1
V gene: TRBV9
clone size: NA
J gene: TRBJ2-4
CDR3 DNA: TGTGCCAGCAGCGTGTCCGGGACAGGCAAAAACATTCAGTACTTC
CDR3 protein: CASSVSGTGKNIQYF

D gene: NA
V gene: TRBV6-6
clone size: NA
J gene: TRBJ2-3
CDR3 DNA: TGTGCCAGCAGCCTGGTCCCTAGCACAGATACGCAGTATTTT
CDR3 protein: CASSLVPSTDTQYF

D gene: TRBD2
V gene: TRBV19
clone size: NA
J gene: TRBJ2-1
CDR3 DNA: TGTGCCAGTAGGAGAAGGGTGGTAGCGGGGGGGCCGTTGAATGAGCAGTTCTTC
CDR3 protein: CASRRRVVAGGPLNEQFF

D gene: NA
V gene: TRBV28
clone size: NA
J gene: TRBJ2-7
CDR3 DNA: TGTGCCAGCACCCAGGGTGTCCTAAAATCCTACGAGCAGTACTTC
CDR3 protein: CASTQGVLKSYEQYF

D gene: TRBD1
V gene: TRBV5-1
clone size: NA
J gene: TRBJ1-1
CDR3 DNA: TGCGCCAGCAGCGACGGGACAGCGAACACTGAAGCTTTCTTT
CDR3 protein: CASSDGTANTEAFF

D gene: TRBD1
V gene: TRBV5-5
clone size: NA
J gene: TRBJ1-4
CDR3 DNA: TGTGCCAGCAGCTTGTGGACAGGGAACGAAAAACTGTTTTTT
CDR3 protein: CASSLWTGNEKLFF

D gene: TRBD1
V gene: TRBV5-1
clone size: NA
J gene: TRBJ1-1
CDR3 DNA: TGCGCCAGCAGCTCCGGGACAGGGGGGACTGAAGCTTTCTTT
CDR3 protein: CASSSGTGGTEAFF

D gene: TRBD2
V gene: TRBV4-1
clone size: NA
J gene: TRBJ2-1
CDR3 DNA: TGCGCCAGCAGCCAACTAGCGGGGATATACAATGAGCAGTTCTTC
CDR3 protein: CASSQLAGIYNEQFF

D gene: NA
V gene: TRBV2
clone size: NA
J gene: TRBJ1-5
CDR3 DNA: TGTGCCAGCAGAGGGGACGCCAATCAGCCCCAGCATTTT
CDR3 protein: CASRGDANQPQHF

D gene: TRBD1
V gene: TRBV18
clone size: NA
J gene: TRBJ2-3
CDR3 DNA: TGTGCCAGCTCACCTGGACAGGGGGGAACAGATACGCAGTATTTT
CDR3 protein: CASSPGQGGTDTQYF

D gene: NA
V gene: TRBV18
clone size: NA
J gene: TRBJ1-1
CDR3 DNA: TGTGCCAGCTCAGTATTAGACAGGGAAGCTTTCTTT
CDR3 protein: CASSVLDREAFF

D gene: NA
V gene: TRBV28
clone size: NA
J gene: TRBJ2-4
CDR3 DNA: TGTGCCAGCAGTTATGACGGTGGGACCAAAAACATTCAGTACTTC
CDR3 protein: CASSYDGGTKNIQYF

D gene: NA
V gene: TRBV3-1/TRBV3-2
clone size: NA
J gene: TRBJ1-2
CDR3 DNA: TGTGCCAGCACCGTGGGACCGGGACCTAATCGCGGCTACACCTTC
CDR3 protein: CASTVGPGPNRGYTF

D gene: TRBD1
V gene: TRBV5-1
clone size: NA
J gene: TRBJ2-1
CDR3 DNA: TGCGCCAGCAGTCTTAGCTCCATGGGACAGTCCTCCTACAATGAGCAGTTCTTC
CDR3 protein: CASSLSSMGQSSYNEQFF

D gene: TRBD1
V gene: TRBV6-5
clone size: few
J gene: TRBJ1-2
CDR3 DNA: TGTGCCAGCACAAGGGACAGGGCAAACTATGGCTACACCTTC
CDR3 protein: CASTRDRANYGYTF

D gene: NA
V gene: TRBV2
clone size: NA
J gene: TRBJ1-1
CDR3 DNA: TGTGCCAGCAGTGAAGCGCGAGGGGATTGGCTGACTGAAGCTTTCTTT
CDR3 protein: CASSEARGDWLTEAFF

D gene: NA
V gene: TRBV29-1
clone size: NA
J gene: TRBJ2-1
CDR3 DNA: TGCAGCGTTGAGACCCCCAGGGAAAGCTTTTACAATGAGCAGTTCTTC
CDR3 protein: CSVETPRESFYNEQFF

D gene: NA
V gene: TRBV20-1
clone size: NA
J gene: TRBJ2-7
CDR3 DNA: TGCAGTGCTAGTAGTCAGGGGACCTACGAGCAGTACTTC
CDR3 protein: CSASSQGTYEQYF

D gene: TRBD1
V gene: TRBV7-2
clone size: NA
J gene: TRBJ2-7
CDR3 DNA: TGTGCCAGCAGCAAATTACAGGGGTCCGAGCAGTACTTC
CDR3 protein: CASSKLQGSEQYF

D gene: TRBD2
V gene: TRBV11-3
clone size: NA
J gene: TRBJ2-2
CDR3 DNA: TGTGCCAGCAGCTCAACCGCGGGGGGCACCGGGGAGCTGTTTTTT
CDR3 protein: CASSSTAGGTGELFF

D gene: NA
V gene: TRBV5-5
clone size: NA
J gene: TRBJ2-3
CDR3 DNA: TGTGCCAGCAGCTTGGTTCCAGATACGCAGTATTTT
CDR3 protein: CASSLVPDTQYF

D gene: NA
V gene: TRBV6-4
clone size: NA
J gene: TRBJ2-1
CDR3 DNA: TGTGCCAGCAGTGACTCGATGACTAGTTGGCAGTTCTTC
CDR3 protein: CASSDSMTSWQFF

D gene: TRBD1
V gene: TRBV19
clone size: NA
J gene: TRBJ2-2
CDR3 DNA: TGTGCCAGTAGTATTTTACAGGGGGGCACCGGGGAGCTGTTTTTT
CDR3 protein: CASSILQGGTGELFF

D gene: NA
V gene: TRBV2
clone size: NA
J gene: TRBJ2-7
CDR3 DNA: TGTGCCAGCTCTTACGACCGGGGCTCCTACGAGCAGTACTTC
CDR3 protein: CASSYDRGSYEQYF

D gene: NA
V gene: TRBV12-3/TRBV12-4
clone size: NA
J gene: TRBJ1-5
CDR3 DNA: TGTGCCAGCATGGCAGGGGTTCAGCCCCAGCATTTT
CDR3 protein: CASMAGVQPQHF

D gene: NA
V gene: TRBV5-5
clone size: NA
J gene: TRBJ2-7
CDR3 DNA: TGTGCCAGCAGCTTCTATACCTACGAGCAGTACTTC
CDR3 protein: CASSFYTYEQYF

D gene: TRBD1
V gene: TRBV29-1
clone size: NA
J gene: TRBJ1-1
CDR3 DNA: TGCAGCGTTCGGACAGGGGGTATGAACACTGAAGCTTTCTTT
CDR3 protein: CSVRTGGMNTEAFF

D gene: TRBD2
V gene: TRBV29-1
clone size: NA
J gene: TRBJ2-1
CDR3 DNA: TGCAGCGTTGCGGGGAGGGCACAATACAATGAGCAGTTCTTC
CDR3 protein: CSVAGRAQYNEQFF